The 20 T cell receptor beta chains given below trace back to one sample, sequenced in a study of T cell responses to AZD1222 COVID-19 vaccine. Data came from immunoSEQ multiplex PCR; TCRdb stores just in-frame clones and leaves some out. The sample includes around 120,000 clones, about 88% of them seen just once. The sample consisted of peripheral blood, taken on day 0 of AZD1222 vaccination. These receptor sequences come from an adult in good health.

The chain uses TRBV5-4 and TRBJ2-1, with a weak D call TRBD2 (5 bases). Germline V gives CDR1 SGHNT, CDR2 YYREEE (reference sequence). This CDR3 region has 15 residues. The V end lost 2 bases, the J end lost 1 base, and 10 bases lay between the germline ends. The chain's CDR3 is CASSLIASSYNEQFF. The CDR3 coding sequence is TGTGCCAGCAGCTTAATAGCGTCATCCTACAATGAGCAGTTCTTC.

This sequence joins TRBV7-3 and TRBJ2-6; TRBD1 might be the D (6 bases). The V end lost 5 bases, the J end lost 2 bases, and 13 bases lay between the germline ends. Germline V lookup: CDR1 SGHTA, CDR2 FQGTGA. This CDR3 has 16 amino acids. Here the CDR3 reads CASSPQGTAGANVLTF. The DNA of the CDR3 is TGTGCCAGCAGCCCACAGGGTACGGCTGGGGCCAACGTCCTGACTTTC.

This chain links TRBV30 with TRBJ2-7; tentative D call: TRBD1 (6 bases). In germline, CDR1 is GTSNPN, CDR2 SVGIG (reference sequence). CDR3 length equals 13 residues. Trimming left V 2 bases short and J 6 bases short, with 14 bases between. CDR3 sequence (DNA): TGTGCCTGGAGTCCGAGACAGGCGGGCGAGCAGTACTTC. It is translated as CAWSPRQAGEQYF.

The chain's CDR3 is CASSLDGGTTGELFF. CDR3 nucleotides: TGTGCCAGCAGCTTAGATGGGGGGACCACCGGGGAGCTGTTTTTT. V usage is TRBV7-3 and J usage is TRBJ2-2; tentatively, D is TRBD2 (6 bases). CDR1 is SGHTA, CDR2 FQGTGA, per germline. Trimming cost V 2 bases and J 4 bases, with 11 bases left between them. The CDR3 contains 15 residues.

The V and J genes are TRBV5-1 and TRBJ2-5; D is perhaps TRBD1 or TRBD2 (5 bases each). Germline CDR1 is SGHRS and CDR2 is YFSETQ. Between the trimmed V and J ends, which lost 6 bases and 0 bases, there was a span of 21 bases. This CDR3 region has 17 residues. The CDR3 is CASTVGPPGRNQETQYF. DNA of the CDR3: TGCGCCAGCACCGTGGGTCCTCCGGGACGGAACCAAGAGACCCAGTACTTC. The complete variable domain, with remaining parts taken from reference TRBV5-1 and TRBJ2-5, reads KAGVTQTPRYLIKTRGQQVTLSCSPISGHRSVSWYQQTPGQGLQFLFEYFSETQRNKGNFPGRFSGRQFSNSRSEMNVSTLELGDSALYLCASTVGPPGRNQETQYFGPGTRLLVL.

The genes are TRBV7-6 and TRBJ1-2, with TRBD1 matching 8 bases. The CDR3 has 13 amino acids. Per germline, CDR1 SGHVS and CDR2 FNYEAQ. V dropped 1 base and J dropped 5; count of bases not matched to a gene: 0. This CDR3 reads CASSLGTGYGYTF. The CDR3 nucleotides read TGTGCCAGCAGCTTAGGGACAGGGTATGGCTACACCTTC.

The chain couples TRBV14 to TRBJ1-1; no clear D. Germline lookup yields CDR1 SGHDN and CDR2 FVKESK. The CDR3 is 17 residues long. Trimming pared 1 base from V and 5 bases from J, leaving 20 bases between. The CDR3 DNA reads TGTGCCAGCAGCCAAGTTAAAGGTCTAATGGGAGTAACTGAAGCTTTCTTT. It yields the protein CASSQVKGLMGVTEAFF.

CDR3 loop: CSVETGHKLTDTQYF. The CDR3 DNA sequence: TGCAGCGTTGAAACGGGACACAAACTCACAGATACGCAGTATTTT. The chain joins TRBV29-1 to TRBJ2-3; possible D gene TRBD1, 6 bases. The ends were cut back, 2 bases at V and 2 bases at J, with 14 bases in the middle. Germline V gene sequence: CDR1 SQVTM, CDR2 ANQGSEA. The CDR3 loop spans 15 amino acids.

In its sample, this clone was seen once. The chain joins TRBV13 to TRBJ2-7, with a tentative D call TRBD2 (6 bases). V gave up 2 bases and J gave up 4 bases, with 12 bases separating them. Germline assignment: CDR1 PRHDT and CDR2 FYEKMQ (reference sequence). There are 14 residues in the CDR3. This CDR3 is CASSLTREWYEQYF. DNA of the CDR3: TGTGCCAGCAGCTTAACACGGGAGTGGTACGAGCAGTACTTC.

The chain carries TRBV9 and TRBJ1-5; D gene unclear. V shed 0 bases and J shed 0 bases, with 10 bases lying between them. Germline V lookup: CDR1 SGDLS, CDR2 YYNGEE. The CDR3 loop spans 16 amino acids. The CDR3 DNA follows: TGTGCCAGCAGCGTAGGGGCGGGGAATAGCAATCAGCCCCAGCATTTT. Translating it yields CASSVGAGNSNQPQHF. The variable domain in full, with the rest retrieved from reference TRBV9 and TRBJ1-5, is DSGVTQTPKHLITATGQRVTLRCSPRSGDLSVYWYQQSLDQGLQFLIQYYNGEERAKGNILERFSAQQFPDLHSELNLSSLELGDSALYFCASSVGAGNSNQPQHFGDGTRLSIL.

The V gene is TRBV18, the J gene TRBJ1-1, with a tentative D call TRBD1 (5 bases). Germline V gene sequence: CDR1 KGHSH, CDR2 LQKENI. Between the trimmed V and J ends, which lost 2 bases and 6 bases, there was a span of 16 bases. The CDR3 has 15 amino acids. The CDR3 protein is CASSPLQGLEAEAFF. The CDR3 DNA reads as TGTGCCAGCTCACCATTGCAGGGACTAGAGGCTGAAGCTTTCTTT.

This chain joins TRBV30 and TRBJ2-3, with 10 bases fitting TRBD2. Germline CDR1 is GTSNPN and CDR2 is SVGIG (reference sequence). Trimming at V came to 4 bases and at J to 1 base, leaving 5 bases not matched to a gene. The CDR3 is 15 amino acids. The CDR3 DNA sequence: TGTGCCTGGAACCCTCTAGCGGGAGGCACAGATACGCAGTATTTT. Protein: CAWNPLAGGTDTQYF.

The rearrangement links TRBV6-5 to TRBJ1-5, with TRBD1 as a possible D gene (5 bases). The germline V and J ends were trimmed by 7 bases and 4 bases, with 14 bases remaining between them. The CDR3 sequence is 14 residues long. CDR1 MNHEY and CDR2 SVGAGI come from the germline V gene. Here the CDR3 reads CASTPPGGNQPQHF. The CDR3 nucleotides are TGTGCCAGCACCCCCCCCGGGGGGAATCAGCCCCAGCATTTT.

The chain recombines TRBV30 with TRBJ1-5, with 11 bases lining up with TRBD1. The CDR3 is made up of 19 amino acids. The trim removed 0 bases at V and 0 bases at J, leaving 10 bases unmatched. Germline CDR1 reads GTSNPN; CDR2 reads SVGIG (reference sequence). CDR3 loop: CAWSVQGGTGGGSNQPQHF. CDR3 nucleotide sequence: TGTGCCTGGAGTGTACAGGGTGGGACAGGGGGAGGTAGCAATCAGCCCCAGCATTTT.

This clone appeared a single time. This rearrangement joins TRBV19 to TRBJ1-1, with 8 nucleotides matching TRBD1. Germline loops: CDR1 LNHDA, CDR2 SQIVND (reference sequence). CDR3 length: 16 residues. The J segment lost 5 bases and the V segment lost 1 base, leaving 9 bases of the junction unmatched. The CDR3 is CASSIGARGRGTEAFF. The CDR3 bases are TGTGCCAGTAGTATAGGGGCCAGGGGGCGAGGGACTGAAGCTTTCTTT.

This chain uses TRBV5-1 with TRBJ2-7, with 8 bases identical to TRBD1. Germline V gene sequence: CDR1 SGHRS, CDR2 YFSETQ. The CDR3 is 12 residues long. V was clipped by 2 bases and J by 5 bases; unmatched bases: 0. The CDR3 spells CASSLQGDEQYF. The CDR3 bases are TGCGCCAGCAGCTTACAGGGGGACGAGCAGTACTTC.

The chain uses TRBV5-4 and TRBJ1-1; a possible D gene is TRBD1 (5 bases). Germline-derived CDR1 and CDR2 are SGHNT and YYREEE (reference sequence). The CDR3 runs 14 residues. Trimming stripped 4 bases from V and 1 base from J, with 11 bases between. CDR3: CASSIGRGNTEAFF. CDR3 DNA: TGTGCCAGCAGCATAGGAAGGGGGAACACTGAAGCTTTCTTT.

This clone was seen a single time. The J gene is TRBJ2-6, the V gene TRBV2; the match to TRBD1 covers 7 bases. Germline V gives CDR1 SNHLY, CDR2 FYNNEI. Trimming at V came to 7 bases and at J to 0 bases, leaving 9 bases not matched to a gene. This CDR3 contains 17 residues. The CDR3, as DNA: TGTGCCAGCAAAGGAAGAGACAGGGACTCTGGGGCCAACGTCCTGACTTTC. Encoded protein: CASKGRDRDSGANVLTF.

This clone was recorded only once. The CDR3 bases are TGCGCCAGCAGCTTGAGGGGCACCTACCAAGAGACCCAGTACTTC. It specifies CASSLRGTYQETQYF. This chain links TRBV5-1 with TRBJ2-5, with D possibly being TRBD1 (5 bases). Deletions cut 1 base from V and 0 bases from J, with 10 bases between. Germline-derived CDR1 and CDR2 are SGHRS and YFSETQ. The length of the CDR3 is 15 residues.

The V call is TRBV3-1 (or the pseudogene TRBV3-2), the J call TRBJ1-5; TRBD1 is a possible D gene (5 bases). The CDR3 totals 15 residues. Germline values: CDR1 LGHDT, CDR2 YNNKEL (reference sequence). V shed 4 bases and J shed 7 bases, with 17 bases lying between them. The CDR3 DNA reads as TGTGCCAGCAGCCTCCGTGGCGGGGCAAGACAGCCCCAGCATTTT. This translates into CASSLRGGARQPQHF.